These T cell receptor beta chains were read from a single sample in a study of blood T cell repertoires in COVID-19. Data came from immunoSEQ multiplex PCR; TCRdb stores just in-frame clones and leaves some out. The repertoire has approximately 280,000 clones, around 88% of them found once; the top ten carry roughly 1.9%. The sample taken for sequencing was peripheral blood. The receptors shown here come from a woman younger than 45 who had recovered from COVID-19. The conserved cysteine and the conserved F or W are not part of the CDR3 here.

TRBJ2-2 TRBV3-1/TRBV3-2 ASSKVEAGELF
TRBJ2-2 TRBV19 ASITGNGELF
TRBJ2-7 TRBV3-1/TRBV3-2 ASSQVPKGAYEQY
TRBJ2-7 TRBV4-1 ASSQEASGSRATYAYEQY
TRBJ1-2 TRBV19 ASSIPGQIYGYT
TRBJ2-1 TRBV19 ASSALGLAGEIEQF
TRBJ1-1 TRBV18 ASSTTGGRAF
TRBJ2-1 TRBV19 ASSVGLAGGNEQF
TRBJ2-1 TRBV3-1/TRBV3-2 ASSQGRRENNNEQF
TRBJ2-7 TRBV12-2 ASPRGRYEQY
TRBJ2-5 TRBV7-6 ASSLERYRQETQY
TRBJ1-5 TRBV5-6 ASSSQAKWSNQPQH
TRBJ2-2 TRBV19 ASSILAGVDTGELF
TRBJ1-1 TRBV10-2 ASRETATEAF
TRBJ1-3 TRBV20-1 SACDSVTGNTIY
TRBJ1-1 TRBV5-6 ASSLRGEAF
TRBJ2-3 TRBV6-1 ASSEFRQRDTQY
TRBJ2-7 TRBV29-1 SVVPGTGGSYEQY
TRBJ2-2 TRBV5-1 ASSFGYNTGELF
TRBJ1-3 TRBV7-2 ASSFFDRTSGNTIY
TRBJ2-3 TRBV19 ASKRSSSTDTQY
TRBJ1-4 TRBV10-3 AISATGGGHNEKLF
TRBJ1-2 TRBV21-1 ASTHGGPPGNGYT
TRBJ1-2 TRBV14 ASSTRTGANYGYT
TRBJ2-2 TRBV9 ASSGRQGARTGELF
TRBJ2-1 TRBV27 ASTQRLAGVGEQF
TRBJ2-7 TRBV5-4 ASRPDRFSYEQY
TRBJ2-7 TRBV5-1 ASSLSPGTGISYEQY
TRBJ2-2 TRBV2 ASSANGGVNTGELF
TRBJ2-1 TRBV9 ASSPREKSYNEQF
TRBJ2-3 TRBV6-4 ASTGTSGGRDTQY
TRBJ2-1 TRBV24-1 ATKTSGNNEQF
TRBJ2-4 TRBV29-1 SVETVAKNIQY
TRBJ2-3 TRBV13 ASGQGRFSTDTQY
TRBJ2-7 TRBV10-3 AISETPYEQY
TRBJ2-7 TRBV4-2 ASSQGMSSGPSSYEQY
TRBJ1-5 TRBV18 ASSGDLDGQGGQPQH
TRBJ2-3 TRBV7-8 ASSLVAGTSGTDTQY
TRBJ2-5 TRBV28 ASSDRLETQY
TRBJ2-1 TRBV7-9 ASSPGLAEYNEQF
TRBJ2-1 TRBV29-1 SVEPTSAYNEQF
TRBJ2-7 TRBV6-2/TRBV6-3 ASSYGGQGYEQY
TRBJ1-5 TRBV5-1 ASSPENRQGEHFQPQH
TRBJ2-5 TRBV5-4 ASSGRDRVKTQY
TRBJ2-2 TRBV9 ASSVGVSLADTGELF
TRBJ1-1 TRBV7-8 ATQLQGLNTEAF
TRBJ1-2 TRBV29-1 SVLPDSQGGYT
TRBJ1-2 TRBV11-2 ASSLDPGEGYT
TRBJ2-1 TRBV19 ASSILGTLYNEQF
TRBJ2-7 TRBV19 ASSPGTGLAYEQY
TRBJ2-7 TRBV6-5 ASRIGPYEQY
TRBJ2-7 TRBV27 ASSYQLGLSYEQY
TRBJ2-7 TRBV4-3 ASSQGNRGLPYEQY
TRBJ1-3 TRBV11-2 ASSLDRTGYGNTIY
TRBJ2-1 TRBV7-9 ASRERGGRNEQF
TRBJ1-2 TRBV5-1 ASSLAPFSYGYT
TRBJ2-5 TRBV30 AWKISEETQY
TRBJ1-3 TRBV18 ASSPPSSRGGNTIY
TRBJ1-1 TRBV7-2 ASSLLREGATEAF